These T cell receptor beta chains were read from a single sample in a study of blood T cell repertoires in COVID-19. The assay was immunoSEQ multiplex PCR, and TCRdb's table has in-frame clones only and misses some. The sample includes some 140,000 clones, more than 70% seen only once; the top ten take approximately 1.5%. The specimen was peripheral blood. The source of these receptors is a man aged 55 to 70 with acute or convalescent COVID-19. CDR3s include the opening cysteine and the closing phenylalanine or tryptophan. Each record gives: CDR3 length, V gene, D gene, J gene, clone size, CDR3 protein, CDR3 DNA. The D gene is left open where the match is weak. Only some rows state a clone size, as once, few, many or a class for expanded clones.

15	TRBV2	TRBD1	TRBJ1-5	NA	CASRVPGGGNQPQHF	TGTGCCAGCAGGGTACCAGGGGGCGGTAATCAGCCCCAGCATTTT
15	TRBV7-9	TRBD1	TRBJ2-7	NA	CASSLGGTGSHEQYF	TGTGCCAGCAGCTTGGGGGGGACAGGGTCCCACGAGCAGTACTTC
18	TRBV21-1	NA	TRBJ2-7	few	CASSRTGVSSELLYEQYF	TGTGCCAGCAGCCGTACGGGGGTATCATCCGAGTTGTTATACGAGCAGTACTTC
15	TRBV9	NA	TRBJ1-5	NA	CASSVEGSSNQPQHF	TGTGCCAGCAGCGTGGAGGGTTCGAGCAATCAGCCCCAGCATTTT
14	TRBV3-1/TRBV3-2	NA	TRBJ2-2	NA	CASSLRLNTGELFF	TGTGCCAGCAGCCTTCGACTGAACACCGGGGAGCTGTTTTTT
14	TRBV7-8	NA	TRBJ2-1	NA	CASSTNIRNNEQFF	TGTGCCAGCAGCACCAACATCCGAAACAATGAGCAGTTCTTC
18	TRBV4-2	TRBD2	TRBJ2-2	NA	CASSPQRLAGGRSGELFF	TGTGCCAGCAGCCCACAGAGACTAGCGGGGGGGAGGTCCGGGGAGCTGTTTTTT
12	TRBV30	NA	TRBJ1-4	once	CAYGQINEKLFF	TGTGCCTATGGACAGATTAATGAAAAACTGTTTTTT
15	TRBV20-1	TRBD2	TRBJ2-1	NA	CSASYSGKPYNEQFF	TGCAGTGCTAGTTATAGCGGGAAACCTTACAATGAGCAGTTCTTC
15	TRBV15	NA	TRBJ2-7	NA	CATSRGGDLSYEQYF	TGTGCCACCAGCAGAGGGGGGGACCTCTCCTACGAGCAGTACTTC
13	TRBV9	NA	TRBJ2-7	once	CASSVALQEEQYF	TGTGCCAGCAGCGTAGCTTTACAGGAGGAGCAGTACTTC
15	TRBV5-6	TRBD1	TRBJ2-7	NA	CASSPNWDRGYEQYF	TGTGCCAGCAGCCCAAATTGGGACAGGGGCTACGAGCAGTACTTC
14	TRBV5-1	NA	TRBJ1-2	once	CASSLDSGVYGYTF	TGCGCCAGCAGCTTGGATTCAGGGGTCTATGGCTACACCTTC
15	TRBV6-5	TRBD1	TRBJ1-1	few	CASSYASGGNTEAFF	TGTGCCAGCAGTTACGCGTCAGGGGGAAACACTGAAGCTTTCTTT
17	TRBV11-3	NA	TRBJ2-1	NA	CASSLDPARGPYNEQFF	TGTGCCAGCAGCTTAGATCCGGCCAGGGGCCCATACAATGAGCAGTTCTTC
15	TRBV6-5	NA	TRBJ1-1	few	CASSFLDSLNTEAFF	TGTGCCAGCAGTTTCTTGGACAGCCTGAACACTGAAGCTTTCTTT
14	TRBV19	TRBD2	TRBJ2-3	NA	CASASGSSTDTQYF	TGTGCCAGTGCTAGCGGCTCTAGCACAGATACGCAGTATTTT
15	TRBV2	TRBD1	TRBJ2-5	NA	CASSVRGQIQETQYF	TGTGCCAGCAGTGTAAGGGGACAGATCCAAGAGACCCAGTACTTC
15	TRBV5-6	NA	TRBJ2-5	NA	CASSQLGQKEETQYF	TGTGCCAGCAGCCAGTTAGGACAGAAAGAGGAGACCCAGTACTTC
15	TRBV6-1	NA	TRBJ2-7	NA	CASSEAGGILYEQYF	TGTGCCAGCAGTGAAGCCGGCGGTATCCTCTACGAGCAGTACTTC
13	TRBV4-2	TRBD1	TRBJ1-1	NA	CASSRTGAVAGSF	TGTGCCAGCAGCCGGACAGGGGCTGTGGCGGGAAGCTTT
13	TRBV27	NA	TRBJ2-7	few	CASSKDWSYEQYF	TGTGCCAGCAGCAAGGACTGGTCTTACGAGCAGTACTTC
17	TRBV6-4	TRBD1	TRBJ1-4	NA	CASTRQGAKATNEKLFF	TGTGCCAGCACCCGACAGGGGGCAAAAGCAACTAATGAAAAACTGTTTTTT
14	TRBV7-6	NA	TRBJ2-2	few	CASSLGGSAGELFF	TGTGCCAGCAGCTTAGGTGGGAGTGCCGGGGAGCTGTTTTTT
14	TRBV6-5	NA	TRBJ2-5	NA	CANSREYPSETQYF	TGTGCCAACAGCCGGGAATACCCCTCAGAGACCCAGTACTTC
13	TRBV4-2	NA	TRBJ1-4	NA	CASSLRQREKLFF	TGTGCCAGCAGCCTCAGACAGAGGGAAAAACTGTTTTTT
16	TRBV6-5	NA	TRBJ2-2	NA	CASSYSAGEIAGELFF	TGTGCCAGCAGTTACTCGGCAGGGGAAATCGCCGGGGAGCTGTTTTTT
13	TRBV27	TRBD1	TRBJ2-1	NA	CASWTGAYNEQFF	TGTGCCAGTTGGACAGGGGCCTACAATGAGCAGTTCTTC
17	TRBV5-6	TRBD2	TRBJ2-3	NA	CASSPRTSGRALVTQYF	TGTGCCAGCAGCCCCCGGACTAGCGGGAGGGCCCTGGTTACGCAGTATTTT
13	TRBV2	NA	TRBJ2-5	NA	CASIRLAQETQYF	TGTGCCAGCATAAGGCTAGCGCAGGAGACCCAGTACTTC
15	TRBV7-7	NA	TRBJ2-5	few	CASSFGSGYRETQYF	TGTGCCAGCAGCTTCGGTTCAGGGTATAGGGAGACCCAGTACTTC
14	TRBV28	NA	TRBJ1-1	NA	CATISFREGPEAFF	TGTGCCACCATATCGTTTAGGGAGGGCCCTGAAGCTTTCTTT
13	TRBV7-9	NA	TRBJ1-4	NA	CASSRGLNEKLFF	TGTGCCAGCAGCCGCGGACTGAATGAAAAACTGTTTTTT
16	TRBV10-1	NA	TRBJ2-2	NA	CASSEGTTPNTGELFF	TGCGCCAGCAGTGAGGGGACAACACCGAACACCGGGGAGCTGTTTTTT
16	TRBV27	TRBD1	TRBJ2-7	NA	CASSLGRTGGSYEQYF	TGTGCCAGCAGTTTAGGTAGGACAGGGGGCTCCTACGAGCAGTACTTC
15	TRBV14	NA	TRBJ1-3	NA	CASSQEAGAGNTIYF	TGTGCCAGCAGCCAAGAGGCAGGGGCCGGAAACACCATATATTTT
15	TRBV9	TRBD2	TRBJ2-1	NA	CASSPGKREDHEQFF	TGTGCCAGCAGCCCGGGTAAGCGGGAGGATCATGAGCAGTTCTTC
17	TRBV5-5	TRBD2	TRBJ2-7	NA	CASSSLLAGGSSYEQYF	TGTGCCAGCAGCTCGTTACTAGCGGGAGGGAGCTCCTACGAGCAGTACTTC
15	TRBV10-1	NA	TRBJ2-1	few	CASSVGKHSYNEQFF	TGCGCCAGCAGTGTTGGCAAACATTCCTACAATGAGCAGTTCTTC
13	TRBV30	TRBD1	TRBJ1-4	NA	CAADRGKNEKLFF	TGTGCCGCGGACAGGGGAAAGAATGAAAAACTGTTTTTT